Included here is one T cell receptor (beta chain) sequence, with context. Its antigen remains unidentified. Base qualities are not at hand, and no much larger clone is one base apart. This entry belongs to a study of blood T cell repertoires in COVID-19 (dated by TCRdb to 2020 to 2022). Regarding the study in general: Samples from collaborators originated in the United States, Italy and Spain and spanned both the acute and convalescent phases of COVID-19. The material from the prospective study consisted of cDNA or gDNA derived from T cells, B-cell-depleted T cells, or PBMCs. The repertoires were made available in a free public database intended to serve as a resource for research on the immune response to SARS-CoV-2. Nearly every sample came with metadata listing a de-identified subject ID, COVID-19 status, age in years and sex. Subjects who had been exposed to COVID-19, were actively infected with it, or had recovered from it provided the deeply sampled blood TCRbeta repertoires that made up the dataset. Samples came from the ongoing ImmuneRACE study (first 160 participants) plus 1,254 subjects from 6 global collaborators. HLA class I and class II types, where available, came from metadata supplied by the sample provider rather than from assay-based typing. Broader findings and caveats from the paper: The amount of clinical and demographic metadata varied by source and participant and was provided uncurated.

According to the germline V gene, CDR1 reads KGHSH and CDR2 reads LQKENI. Trimming removed 4 bases from V and 2 bases from J; the gene matches leave 6 bases unexplained. Taken from cysteine to phenylalanine, the CDR3 has 15 residues. Left in the record is the CDR3 DNA by itself, 45 bases read in frame from the first base. TCRbeta CDR3 regions were amplified from genomic DNA by means of the immunoSEQ Assay, a bias-controlled multiplex PCR. The original pipeline was this. The number of nucleated cells in each sample was estimated from the amplification of reference gene primers within the assay. To quantify the absolute abundance of each unique TCRbeta CDR3 rearrangement, sequence reads were collapsed and filtered. For each sample, productive Simpson clonality was calculated by taking the square root of Simpson's diversity index across productive rearrangements. TCRdb took this table from immuneACCESS and kept in-frame rearrangements with V and J called. Such tables lack part of the clones; where checked against another copy, unresolved V genes explain under half of the gap, and the rest is unexplained. V and J calls and clone size are copied from that table; D and trimming were computed from the DNA. Across this sample there are about 190,000 clones, with roughly 82% seen only once. The ten largest clonotypes hold more than 4.5% of the sample.

Whole blood was collected in K2EDTA tubes by collaborating institutions according to the institutions' own protocols. For TCRbeta analysis, collaborators shipped samples as frozen whole blood, isolated PBMCs, or DNA extracted from either of those sample types. The source material was peripheral blood. This chain is built from TRBV18 and TRBJ1-1; 8 central nucleotides agree with TRBD1. This TCR derives from a woman aged 25 to 39 with acute or convalescent COVID-19. The nucleotide sequence is TGTGCCAGCTCACAGATCGGGACAGGTAACACTGAAGCTTTCTTT. Its amino acids are CASSQIGTGNTEAFF.